The 10 T cell receptor beta chains reported below all come from one sample, sequenced in a study of blood T cell repertoires in COVID-19. The assay was immunoSEQ multiplex PCR, and TCRdb's table has in-frame clones only and misses some. The sample lists more than 200,000 clones; around 84% were seen once. Sequenced: peripheral blood. These receptors all stem from a man aged 50-59 years with COVID-19, enrolled during active disease.

This sequence joins TRBV9 and TRBJ2-7; TRBD1 agrees at 8 bases. Trimming removed 4 bases from V and 4 bases from J; junction bases left unmatched: 7. The CDR3 length is 14 residues. CDR1 is SGDLS and CDR2 is YYNGEE in the germline V gene. This CDR3 is CASSFRGQGYEQYF. CDR3 bases: TGTGCCAGCAGCTTCAGGGGGCAGGGGTACGAGCAGTACTTC.

V gene TRBV6-5 combines with J gene TRBJ2-7; maybe TRBD2 (6 bases). V was clipped by 6 bases and J by 9 bases, with 15 bases between them. Looked up from germline, CDR1 is MNHEY and CDR2 is SVGAGI. There are 12 residues in the CDR3. CDR3 nucleotide sequence: TGTGCCAGCAGCCAAGACGCGGAGGGGCAGTACTTC. Its translation: CASSQDAEGQYF.

CDR3 sequence reads: CASRSRQGAYEQYF. Written as DNA, the CDR3 is TGTGCCAGTAGATCCCGACAGGGGGCTTACGAGCAGTACTTC. V usage is TRBV19 and J usage is TRBJ2-7, with TRBD1 identical over 10 bases. V was pared by 6 bases and J by 4 bases, with 6 bases of the junction left unmatched. Germline V gene data show CDR1 as LNHDA and CDR2 as SQIVND (reference sequence). This CDR3 is 14 amino acids long.

Concerning this clone: Other DNA variants within this sample encode the same CDR3. The J gene is TRBJ2-2, the V gene TRBV30, with TRBD1 as a possible D gene (6 bases). Trimming shortened V by 2 bases and J by 5 bases, and 6 bases separated the two germline ends. The CDR3 sequence is 12 residues long. Germline values: CDR1 GTSNPN, CDR2 SVGIG (reference sequence). The CDR3 DNA reads TGTGCCTGGAGTAGGGGGACCGGGGAGCTGTTTTTT. Translation: CAWSRGTGELFF.

The chain is built from TRBV19 and TRBJ1-2; 9 positions agree with TRBD1. V shed 8 bases and J 1 base; nucleotides not matched to a gene: 8. Germline lookup yields CDR1 LNHDA and CDR2 SQIVND (reference sequence). The CDR3 consists of 15 residues. DNA for the CDR3: TGTGCCAGTGCCGGGACAGGGCGTGGTAACTATGGCTACACCTTC. It specifies CASAGTGRGNYGYTF.

The J gene is TRBJ1-2, the V gene TRBV29-1; D ambiguous. The CDR3 sequence is 12 residues long. V lost 7 bases to trimming and J lost 1 base, with 10 bases between them. Germline-derived CDR1 and CDR2 are SQVTM and ANQGSEA. The CDR3 reads CSASLSNYGYTF. CDR3 bases: TGCAGCGCCTCTCTTAGTAACTATGGCTACACCTTC.

This chain joins TRBV28 and TRBJ1-5; TRBD1 is a possible D gene (5 bases). This CDR3 has 16 residues. The ends were cut back, 1 base at V and 7 bases at J, with 17 bases in the middle. Germline V gene data show CDR1 as MDHEN and CDR2 as SYDVKM. The DNA for the CDR3 is TGTGCCAGCAGTTTATACGGTACGACAGTTCCACAGCCCCAGCATTTT. Amino acid sequence: CASSLYGTTVPQPQHF.

The count of this clone is one. The chain has TRBV6-1 and TRBJ2-7; 8 bases agree with TRBD1. Trimming cost V 3 bases and J 3 bases; bases outside gene matches: 1. The CDR3 runs 13 residues. Germline V gene sequence: CDR1 MNHNS, CDR2 SASEGT. CDR3 amino acids: CASSEGQVYEQYF. In DNA, the CDR3 is TGTGCCAGCAGTGAGGGACAGGTCTACGAGCAGTACTTC.

The chain has TRBV6-6 and TRBJ2-7; 8 bases agree with TRBD1. With V trimmed by 6 bases and J by 5 bases, 6 bases remained unmatched. CDR3 length equals 13 residues. Germline-derived CDR1 and CDR2 are MNHNY and SVGAGI (reference sequence). The CDR3 sequence: CASRYQGAHEQYF. In DNA form, the CDR3 reads TGTGCCAGCAGGTATCAGGGGGCCCACGAGCAGTACTTC.

The chain uses TRBV27 and TRBJ1-6, with D possibly TRBD1 on 6 matching bases. This CDR3 is built from 14 residues. The V gene lost 3 bases and the J gene lost 7 bases, with 10 bases spanning the gap. CDR1 is MNHEY, CDR2 SMNVEV, per germline (reference sequence). This CDR3 reads CASSFTGTNSPLHF. The CDR3 bases are TGTGCCAGCAGTTTCACAGGGACCAATTCACCCCTCCACTTT.